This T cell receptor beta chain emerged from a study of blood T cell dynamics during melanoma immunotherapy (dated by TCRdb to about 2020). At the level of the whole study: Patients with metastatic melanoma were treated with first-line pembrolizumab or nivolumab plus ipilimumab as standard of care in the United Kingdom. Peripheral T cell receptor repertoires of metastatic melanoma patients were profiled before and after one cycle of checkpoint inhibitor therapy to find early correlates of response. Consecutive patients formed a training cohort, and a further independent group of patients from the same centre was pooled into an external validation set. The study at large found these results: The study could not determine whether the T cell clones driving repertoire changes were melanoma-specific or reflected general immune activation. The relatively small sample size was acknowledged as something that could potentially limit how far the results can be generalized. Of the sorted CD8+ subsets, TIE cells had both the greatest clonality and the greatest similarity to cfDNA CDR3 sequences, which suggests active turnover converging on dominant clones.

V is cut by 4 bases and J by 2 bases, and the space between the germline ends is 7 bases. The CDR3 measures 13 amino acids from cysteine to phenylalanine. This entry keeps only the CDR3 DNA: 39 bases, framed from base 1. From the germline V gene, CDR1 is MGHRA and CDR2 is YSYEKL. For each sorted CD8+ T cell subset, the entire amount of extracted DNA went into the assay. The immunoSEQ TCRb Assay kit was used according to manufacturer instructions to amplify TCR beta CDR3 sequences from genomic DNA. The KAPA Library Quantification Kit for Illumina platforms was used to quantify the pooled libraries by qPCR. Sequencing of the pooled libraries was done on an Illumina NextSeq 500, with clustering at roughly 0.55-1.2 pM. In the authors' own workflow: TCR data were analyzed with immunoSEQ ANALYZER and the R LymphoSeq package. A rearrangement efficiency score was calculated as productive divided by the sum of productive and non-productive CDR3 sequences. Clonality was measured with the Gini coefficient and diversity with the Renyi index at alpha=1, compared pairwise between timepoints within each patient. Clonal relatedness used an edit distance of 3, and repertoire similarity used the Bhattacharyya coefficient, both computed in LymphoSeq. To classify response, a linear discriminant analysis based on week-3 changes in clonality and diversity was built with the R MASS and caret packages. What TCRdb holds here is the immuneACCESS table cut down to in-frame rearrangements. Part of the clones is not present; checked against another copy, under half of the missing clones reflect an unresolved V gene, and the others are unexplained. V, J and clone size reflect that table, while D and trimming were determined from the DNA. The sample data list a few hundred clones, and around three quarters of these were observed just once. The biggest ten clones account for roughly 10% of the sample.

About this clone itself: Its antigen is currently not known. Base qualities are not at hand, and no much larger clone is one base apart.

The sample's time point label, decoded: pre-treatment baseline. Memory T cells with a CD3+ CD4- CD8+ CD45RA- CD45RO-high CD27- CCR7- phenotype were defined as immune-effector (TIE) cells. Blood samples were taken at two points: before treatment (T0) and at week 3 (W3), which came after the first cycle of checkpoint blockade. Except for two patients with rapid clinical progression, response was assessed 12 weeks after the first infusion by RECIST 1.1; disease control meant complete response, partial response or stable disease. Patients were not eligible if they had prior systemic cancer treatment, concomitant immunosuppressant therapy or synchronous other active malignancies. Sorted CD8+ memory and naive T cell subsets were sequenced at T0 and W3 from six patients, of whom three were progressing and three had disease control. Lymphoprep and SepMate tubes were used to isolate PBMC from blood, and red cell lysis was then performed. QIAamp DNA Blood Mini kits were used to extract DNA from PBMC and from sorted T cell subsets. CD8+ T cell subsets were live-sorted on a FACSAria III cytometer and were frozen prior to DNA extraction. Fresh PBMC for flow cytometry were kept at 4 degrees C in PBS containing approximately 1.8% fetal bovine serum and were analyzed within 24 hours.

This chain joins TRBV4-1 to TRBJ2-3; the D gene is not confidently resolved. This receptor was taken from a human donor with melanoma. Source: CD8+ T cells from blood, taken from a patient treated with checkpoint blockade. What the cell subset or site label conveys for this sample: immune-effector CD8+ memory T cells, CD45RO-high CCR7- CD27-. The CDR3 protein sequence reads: CASSPPSTDTQYF. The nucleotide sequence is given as TGCGCCAGCAGCCCGCCCTCCACAGATACGCAGTATTTT.